This T cell receptor beta chain is from a study of beta chain features in type 1 diabetes. One heparinised blood draw, averaging approximately 120 mL, came from each donor. Sorting based on CD45RO/CCR7/CD25/CD127/CD95/CD27 separated CD4+ naive, central memory, regulatory and stem cell-like memory cells. V lost 1 base, J lost 1 base, and 10 bases lay in between. Germline V gene data show CDR1 as LGHNA and CDR2 as YNFKEQ. The CDR3 is made up of 15 amino acids. The study reverse transcribed the entire isolated RNA, so it sequenced expressed TCRB transcripts. Sequencing used immunoSEQ multiplex PCR; TCRdb keeps in-frame clones, though not all of them. The sample lists 850,000 to 900,000 clones; roughly 17% were seen once.

This receptor was identified in a woman younger than 30 in good health. Sequencing input: naive CD4+ T cells from blood. V usage is TRBV4-2 and J usage is TRBJ1-2; D perhaps matches TRBD1 (5 bases). The DNA of the CDR3 is TGTGCCAGCAGCCAAGGGGGACCAGATAACTATGGCTACACCTTC. This gives the protein CASSQGGPDNYGYTF.